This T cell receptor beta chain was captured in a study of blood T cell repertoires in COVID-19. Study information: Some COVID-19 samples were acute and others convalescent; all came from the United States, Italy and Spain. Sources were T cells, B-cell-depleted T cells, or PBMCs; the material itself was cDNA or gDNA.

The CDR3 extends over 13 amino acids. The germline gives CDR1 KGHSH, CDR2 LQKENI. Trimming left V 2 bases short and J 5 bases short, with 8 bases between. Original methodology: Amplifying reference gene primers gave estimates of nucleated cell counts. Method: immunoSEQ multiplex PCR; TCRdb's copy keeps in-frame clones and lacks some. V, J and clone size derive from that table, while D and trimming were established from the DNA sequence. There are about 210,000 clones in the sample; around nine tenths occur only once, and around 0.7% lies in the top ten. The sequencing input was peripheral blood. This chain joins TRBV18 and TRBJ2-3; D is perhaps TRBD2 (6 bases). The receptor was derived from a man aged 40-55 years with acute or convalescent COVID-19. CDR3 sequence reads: CASSPYGGDTQYF. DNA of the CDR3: TGTGCCAGCTCACCATACGGGGGAGATACGCAGTATTTT. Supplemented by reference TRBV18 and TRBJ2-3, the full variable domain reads NAGVMQNPRHLVRRRGQEARLRCSPMKGHSHVYWYRQLPEEGLKFMVYLQKENIIDESGMPKERFSAEFPKEGPSILRIQQVVRGDSAAYFCASSPYGGDTQYFGPGTRLTVL.